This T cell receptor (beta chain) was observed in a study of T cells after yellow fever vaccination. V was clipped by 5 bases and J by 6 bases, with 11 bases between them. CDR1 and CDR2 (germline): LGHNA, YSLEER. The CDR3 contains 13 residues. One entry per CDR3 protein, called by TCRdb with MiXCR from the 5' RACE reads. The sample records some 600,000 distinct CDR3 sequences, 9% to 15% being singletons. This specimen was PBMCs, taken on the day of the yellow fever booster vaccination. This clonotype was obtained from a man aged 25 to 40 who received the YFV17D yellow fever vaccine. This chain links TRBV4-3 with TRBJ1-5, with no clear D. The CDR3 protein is CASSAGEGQPQHF. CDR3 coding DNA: TGCGCCAGCAGCGCTGGGGAGGGTCAGCCCCAGCATTTT.